This T cell receptor (beta chain) was sequenced for a study of blood T cell repertoires in COVID-19. Clones were sequenced by immunoSEQ multiplex PCR, and TCRdb holds only the in-frame ones, with some missing. Among roughly 150,000 clones, around 83% were seen once, and the ten largest hold 8.3%. Input material: peripheral blood. The receptor was isolated from a woman in her sixties with COVID-19, enrolled during active disease.

The CDR3 loop is CASSYHDRGREKLFF. The CDR3, as DNA: TGCGCCAGCAGCTACCACGACAGGGGACGAGAAAAACTGTTTTTT. This chain connects TRBV5-1 to TRBJ1-4; the match to TRBD1 covers 8 bases. The CDR3 has 15 residues. Germline loops: CDR1 SGHRS, CDR2 YFSETQ. After removal of 3 bases from V and 8 bases from J, the junction contained 9 bases not matched to a gene.